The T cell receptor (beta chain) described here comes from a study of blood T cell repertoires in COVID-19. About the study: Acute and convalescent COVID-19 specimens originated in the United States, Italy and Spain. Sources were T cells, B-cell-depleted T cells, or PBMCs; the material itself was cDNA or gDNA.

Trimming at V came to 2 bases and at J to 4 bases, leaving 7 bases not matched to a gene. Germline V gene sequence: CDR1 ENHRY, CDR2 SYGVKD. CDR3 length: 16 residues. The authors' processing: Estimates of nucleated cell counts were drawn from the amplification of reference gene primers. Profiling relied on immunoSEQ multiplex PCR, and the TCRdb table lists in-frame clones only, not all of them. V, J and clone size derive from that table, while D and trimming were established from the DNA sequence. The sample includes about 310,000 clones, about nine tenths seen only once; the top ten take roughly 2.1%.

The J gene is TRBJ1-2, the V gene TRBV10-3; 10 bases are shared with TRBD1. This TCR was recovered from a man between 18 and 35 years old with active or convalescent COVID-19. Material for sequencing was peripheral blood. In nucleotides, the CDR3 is TGTGCCATCAGTGAGGCCGGGACAGGGGTGGGCTATGGCTACACCTTC. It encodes CAISEAGTGVGYGYTF.